Below, one T cell receptor (beta chain) is given with its context. This CDR3 is built from 14 residues. Germline V gives CDR1 SEHNR, CDR2 FQNEAQ (reference sequence). Trimming took 5 bases from V and 4 from J, leaving 14 bases between them. The repertoire was sequenced with immunoSEQ multiplex PCR; TCRdb's copy has only in-frame clones and lacks some. The repertoire consists of 30,000 or so clones, with 70% to 90% occurring once and the leading ten covering under 15%. This sample was taken from a study of T cells after posttransplantation cyclophosphamide. The chain combines TRBV7-9 with TRBJ2-5; D is undetermined. This sequence was found in a woman aged 40 to 50 with a blood cancer, CMV-positive, and with a related stem cell donor. Input material: PBMCs. The chain's CDR3 is CASSSPNDPETQYF. The DNA of the CDR3 is TGTGCCAGCAGCAGCCCGAACGATCCAGAGACCCAGTACTTC. The variable domain in full, with the rest retrieved from reference TRBV7-9 and TRBJ2-5, is DTGVSQNPRHKITKRGQNVTFRCDPISEHNRLYWYRQTLGQGPEFLTYFQNEAQLEKSRLLSDRFSAERPKGSFSTLEIQRTEQGDSAMYLCASSSPNDPETQYFGPGTRLLVL.